One sample yielded the 2 T cell receptor beta chains listed below, sequenced in a study of T cell responses to AZD1222 COVID-19 vaccine. Sequenced by immunoSEQ multiplex PCR; TCRdb stores in-frame clones only, minus some. The sample holds 90,000 to 110,000 clones; around 87% are singletons and the top ten take over 4%. This sample comprised peripheral blood, obtained on day 0 of AZD1222 vaccination. These receptors were obtained from an adult in good health.

This chain connects TRBV4-2 to TRBJ1-5; D is unresolved. CDR3 length: 15 amino acids. The V and J ends lost 0 bases and 4 bases respectively, with 10 bases between them. Per germline, CDR1 LGHNA and CDR2 YNFKEQ. CDR3 sequence reads: CASSQDLSSNQPQHF. The DNA for the CDR3 is TGTGCCAGCAGCCAAGATCTTTCCAGTAATCAGCCCCAGCATTTT.

V gene TRBV24-1 combines with J gene TRBJ2-3; D is undetermined. CDR3 length equals 18 residues. V was pared by 3 bases and J by 0 bases, with 18 bases between. Germline CDR1 and CDR2: KGHDR and SFDVKD. The CDR3 nucleotides are TGTGCCACCAGTGATGCCCTATCCGGAAGGCCTAGCACAGATACGCAGTATTTT. This translates into CATSDALSGRPSTDTQYF.